This T cell receptor (beta chain) was captured by sequencing in a study of shared clonotypes between healthy human individuals. Study context: Contributing individuals were two females and three males aged 18 to 49. Findings and limits, study-wide: Memory subsets generally showed lower estimated richness than naive subsets. Exclusively blood specimens were collected; tissue repertoires likely differ.

About this clone: Antigen: not known.

Researchers divided each subset's genomic DNA evenly across several immunoSEQ plates. Generated by immunoSEQ multiplex PCR, the TCRdb table keeps only in-frame clones and is missing some. Seen here are around 1,900,000 clones, around 93% observed once, and the top ten hold under 2%. Germline lookup yields CDR1 SGDLS and CDR2 YYNGEE. V gave up 0 bases and J gave up 4 bases, with 18 bases separating them. The CDR3 length is 17 residues. In the naive CD8 group, cells lacked CD45RO and were positively selected for CCR7, so terminally differentiated effector memory CD45RA+ cells were left out. Sequenced sample: naive CD8+ T cells from PBMCs. This receptor was identified in a man aged 18-30 years in good health. Some clones in this sample may be carry-over from other donors' samples. The J gene is TRBJ2-3, the V gene TRBV9; perhaps TRBD2 as D (6 bases). The DNA of the CDR3 is TGTGCCAGCAGCGTAGCCCTGCTAGCGACAAGGGCAGATACGCAGTATTTT. This translates into CASSVALLATRADTQYF.